These T cell receptor beta chains were read from a single sample in a study of OX40 agonist ivuxolimab in advanced cancers. The protocol was immunoSEQ multiplex PCR, while the TCRdb copy is restricted to in-frame clones and leaves out a portion. The sample yields about 63,000 clones, 65% to 85% seen once. The material sequenced was CD4+ or CD8+ T cells sorted from blood, taken in a trial of the OX40 agonist ivuxolimab. These receptors were collected from an adult with an advanced solid tumor such as melanoma, head and neck, liver or kidney cancer. Each CDR3 is given with its conserved first and last residue. The D gene is left open where the match is weak. Size values are once, few and many counts, or a class for expanded clones, and some rows have none.

D gene | clone size | J gene | V gene | CDR3 DNA | CDR3 protein
NA | once | TRBJ2-7 | TRBV5-6 | TGTGCCAGCAGCTTGGTAGAAACCTACGAGCAGTACTTC | CASSLVETYEQYF
TRBD1 | NA | TRBJ2-7 | TRBV30 | TGTGCCTGGAGGGGAACAGGGGGAGAGCAGTACTTC | CAWRGTGGEQYF
NA | medium-sized | TRBJ1-5 | TRBV12-2 | TGTGCAAGTCGCTCCTGTGGGGGCAATCAGCCCCAGCATTTT | CASRSCGGNQPQHF
TRBD1 | NA | TRBJ1-1 | TRBV19 | TGTGCCAGTAGTTGGCAGGGGGGAACTGAAGCTTTCTTT | CASSWQGGTEAFF
NA | NA | TRBJ2-7 | TRBV11-2 | TGTGCCAGCAGCCCCCAGCACCTATCCTACGAGCAGTACTTC | CASSPQHLSYEQYF
TRBD1 | NA | TRBJ1-3 | TRBV18 | TGTGCCAGCTCACCCGGACAGGGGAAGAGCTCTGGAAACACCATATATTTT | CASSPGQGKSSGNTIYF
TRBD1 | NA | TRBJ1-2 | TRBV27 | TGTGCCAGCAGTTACGACAGGGCGGTATCTAGAGGCTACACCTTC | CASSYDRAVSRGYTF
TRBD2 | NA | TRBJ2-3 | TRBV4-2 | TGTGCCAGCAGCCAAGGGGCGAGGGCGGGGGGCACAGATACGCAGTATTTT | CASSQGARAGGTDTQYF
TRBD2 | NA | TRBJ2-5 | TRBV13 | TGTGCCAGCAGCTCCTCCGGGACTAGCGTCCCTTCTCAAGAGACCCAGTACTTC | CASSSSGTSVPSQETQYF
NA | NA | TRBJ1-2 | TRBV5-1 | TGCGCCAGCAGCTTCGGGGGGAGCTACACCTTC | CASSFGGSYTF
TRBD1 | NA | TRBJ2-7 | TRBV19 | TGTGCCAGTAAGGGCACAGGGGGAAAATACGAGCAGTACTTC | CASKGTGGKYEQYF
NA | NA | TRBJ1-2 | TRBV15 | TGTGCCACCAGCAGAGATGGGCAGGGGAGCTATGGCTACACCTTC | CATSRDGQGSYGYTF
TRBD2 | NA | TRBJ2-7 | TRBV4-1 | TGCGCCAGCAGCCAGGCTCCTAGCGGGGGAGTTCAATCCTACGAGCAGTACTTC | CASSQAPSGGVQSYEQYF
NA | NA | TRBJ1-4 | TRBV10-3 | TGTGCCATCAGTGCCGGGGGCGGGGGTAATGAAAAACTGTTTTTT | CAISAGGGGNEKLFF
TRBD1 | NA | TRBJ1-5 | TRBV2 | TGTGCCAGCAGACAGGGGCTCAATCAGCCCCAGCATTTT | CASRQGLNQPQHF
NA | NA | TRBJ1-2 | TRBV6-6 | TGTGCCAGCAGTCCTGGGCCGGAATATGGCTACACCTTC | CASSPGPEYGYTF
TRBD1 | NA | TRBJ2-3 | TRBV7-2 | TGTGCCAGCAGTTTCACAGGGGGGGATACGCAGTATTTT | CASSFTGGDTQYF
NA | few | TRBJ2-7 | TRBV5-6 | TGTGCCAGCAGCAGGGAAGTACCCTACGAGCAGTACTTC | CASSREVPYEQYF
TRBD1 | NA | TRBJ1-1 | TRBV5-6 | TGTGCCAGCAGCTTGGGGACAGGGGTGAACACTGAAGCTTTCTTT | CASSLGTGVNTEAFF
NA | NA | TRBJ1-2 | TRBV6-6 | TGTGCCAGCAGTTACGTGACAGAGAACTATGGCTACACCTTC | CASSYVTENYGYTF
NA | NA | TRBJ1-5 | TRBV7-2 | TGTGCCAGCAGCTTCCGGGGCAATCAGCCCCAGCATTTT | CASSFRGNQPQHF
NA | few | TRBJ2-7 | TRBV7-9 | TGTGCCAGCAGCCCCCTCATGGAGCAGTACTTC | CASSPLMEQYF
NA | NA | TRBJ2-3 | TRBV19 | TGTGCCAGTAGTCCCCCCAGGGGGGGGACAGATACGCAGTATTTT | CASSPPRGGTDTQYF
NA | NA | TRBJ2-7 | TRBV19 | TGTGCCAGTAGTATAGGATACAGGAGGGACGAGCAGTACTTC | CASSIGYRRDEQYF
NA | NA | TRBJ2-1 | TRBV7-9 | TGTGCCAGCAGCTTAGACGGGGGCTCCTACAATGAGCAGTTCTTC | CASSLDGGSYNEQFF
TRBD1 | NA | TRBJ2-7 | TRBV19 | TGTGCCAGTAGTGTCCTCCCGGGACAGGGGGCAAGCGAGCAGTACTTC | CASSVLPGQGASEQYF
NA | NA | TRBJ1-2 | TRBV30 | TGTGCCTGGAGTCCCGCAACTAACTATGGCTACACCTTC | CAWSPATNYGYTF
TRBD1 | NA | TRBJ1-1 | TRBV9 | TGTGCCAGCAGCGGCAGGGGGGAGAACACTGAAGCTTTCTTT | CASSGRGENTEAFF
TRBD1 | NA | TRBJ1-5 | TRBV29-1 | TGCAGCGTGGGGGAGGGACAGTCATCGAACAATCAGCCCCAGCATTTT | CSVGEGQSSNNQPQHF
NA | NA | TRBJ1-2 | TRBV6-4 | TGTGCCAGCAGTGACCGGGCAGGAGCTAACTATGGCTACACCTTC | CASSDRAGANYGYTF
NA | NA | TRBJ1-2 | TRBV29-1 | TGCAGCGTTGAAGACAGCCGCTATGGCTACACCTTC | CSVEDSRYGYTF